These T cell receptor beta chains were read from a single sample in a study of blood T cell repertoires in COVID-19. The data were produced by immunoSEQ multiplex PCR, yet TCRdb's version contains in-frame clones alone and is incomplete. The table has some 400,000 clones, approximately 90% seen once. The specimen was PBMCs or T cells enriched from blood (not recorded which). The receptors shown here come from a woman aged 40 to 50 who had been exposed to COVID-19. Each CDR3 is given with its conserved first and last residue. The D gene is left open where the match is weak. Only some rows state a clone size, as once, few, many or a class for expanded clones.

size: -; D: -; V: TRBV7-2; J: TRBJ2-1; CDR3: CASSAQPLGQYNEQFF; DNA: TGTGCCAGCAGCGCCCAGCCACTTGGACAGTACAATGAGCAGTTCTTC
size: -; D: TRBD1; V: TRBV24-1; J: TRBJ2-5; CDR3: CATSDPTLTGSETQYF; DNA: TGTGCCACCAGTGACCCAACCCTGACAGGGTCAGAGACCCAGTACTTC
size: -; D: -; V: TRBV19; J: TRBJ1-5; CDR3: CASSQVRSPQHF; DNA: TGTGCCAGTAGTCAGGTAAGGTCGCCCCAGCATTTT
size: -; D: -; V: TRBV7-9; J: TRBJ1-3; CDR3: CASSSGGPGNTIYF; DNA: TGTGCCAGCAGCTCCGGCGGGCCTGGAAACACCATATATTTT
size: -; D: TRBD1; V: TRBV10-1; J: TRBJ1-5; CDR3: CASRDRGHWSNQPQHF; DNA: TGCGCCAGCAGGGACAGGGGGCATTGGAGCAATCAGCCCCAGCATTTT
size: -; D: TRBD1; V: TRBV9; J: TRBJ1-5; CDR3: CASSVVRDRGGRASQPQHF; DNA: TGTGCCAGCAGCGTAGTAAGGGACAGGGGTGGTCGGGCCAGTCAGCCCCAGCATTTT
size: -; D: -; V: TRBV19; J: TRBJ2-4; CDR3: CASSIVGRSNIQYF; DNA: TGTGCCAGTAGTATAGTTGGCAGGTCAAACATTCAGTACTTC
size: -; D: TRBD1; V: TRBV13; J: TRBJ1-6; CDR3: CASSSRQGPYNSPLHF; DNA: TGTGCCAGCAGCTCGAGACAGGGACCCTATAATTCACCCCTCCACTTT
size: -; D: TRBD1; V: TRBV30; J: TRBJ1-6; CDR3: CAWSVGQGNSPLHF; DNA: TGTGCCTGGAGTGTCGGACAGGGTAATTCACCCCTCCACTTT
size: -; D: -; V: TRBV10-3; J: TRBJ1-3; CDR3: CAITDRGNTIYF; DNA: TGTGCCATCACGGACAGAGGAAACACCATATATTTT
size: -; D: -; V: TRBV9; J: TRBJ2-2; CDR3: CASSVGQGIKAGELFF; DNA: TGTGCCAGCAGCGTAGGCCAGGGGATAAAGGCCGGGGAGCTGTTTTTT
size: -; D: TRBD2; V: TRBV5-1; J: TRBJ2-7; CDR3: CASSLGASGGFSYEQYF; DNA: TGCGCCAGCAGCTTGGGTGCTAGCGGGGGATTCTCCTACGAGCAGTACTTC
size: once; D: -; V: TRBV20-1; J: TRBJ1-1; CDR3: CSASPGENTEAFF; DNA: TGCAGTGCTAGTCCAGGGGAAAACACTGAAGCTTTCTTT
size: -; D: -; V: TRBV30; J: TRBJ1-2; CDR3: CAWSVEGTGFGGYTF; DNA: TGTGCCTGGAGTGTTGAGGGCACGGGCTTTGGAGGCTACACCTTC
size: once; D: TRBD2; V: TRBV13; J: TRBJ2-7; CDR3: CASSIRTSGTGEQYF; DNA: TGTGCCAGCAGCATACGGACTAGCGGGACGGGAGAGCAGTACTTC
size: -; D: TRBD1; V: TRBV10-1; J: TRBJ2-5; CDR3: CASSDRGASETQYF; DNA: TGCGCCAGCTCGGACAGGGGGGCGTCAGAGACCCAGTACTTC
size: -; D: -; V: TRBV19; J: TRBJ1-5; CDR3: CASSTPTGGVWVEQPQHF; DNA: TGTGCCAGTAGTACCCCAACAGGTGGGGTTTGGGTGGAACAGCCCCAGCATTTT
size: -; D: -; V: TRBV5-1; J: TRBJ2-2; CDR3: CASSLNTGELFF; DNA: TGCGCCAGCAGCCTAAACACCGGGGAGCTGTTTTTT
size: once; D: TRBD1; V: TRBV12-3/TRBV12-4; J: TRBJ1-1; CDR3: CASSLTQGSEAFF; DNA: TGTGCCAGCAGTTTAACACAGGGGTCTGAAGCTTTCTTT
size: -; D: -; V: TRBV7-2; J: TRBJ1-3; CDR3: CASSSVVSRNTIYF; DNA: TGTGCCAGCAGCTCCGTCGTTTCCCGAAACACCATATATTTT
size: -; D: -; V: TRBV4-2; J: TRBJ1-2; CDR3: CASSQPGVDGYTF; DNA: TGTGCCAGCAGCCAACCCGGAGTAGATGGCTACACCTTC
size: -; D: -; V: TRBV12-2; J: TRBJ1-1; CDR3: CASRLDFLQGADTEAFF; DNA: TGTGCAAGTCGCTTAGATTTCCTACAGGGGGCCGACACTGAAGCTTTCTTT
size: -; D: -; V: TRBV6-5; J: TRBJ1-5; CDR3: CASSYLADPNQPQHF; DNA: TGTGCCAGCAGTTACTTGGCGGATCCCAATCAGCCCCAGCATTTT
size: -; D: TRBD1; V: TRBV7-8; J: TRBJ2-3; CDR3: CASSSSTGASTDTQYF; DNA: TGTGCCAGCAGCTCCTCGACAGGGGCTAGCACAGATACGCAGTATTTT
size: -; D: TRBD2; V: TRBV6-5; J: TRBJ2-3; CDR3: CASRSGLAVGDTQYF; DNA: TGTGCCAGCAGGTCGGGACTAGCGGTAGGAGATACGCAGTATTTT
size: -; D: TRBD1; V: TRBV29-1; J: TRBJ1-2; CDR3: CSVAGGRYGYTF; DNA: TGCAGCGTTGCAGGGGGCCGTTATGGCTACACCTTC
size: once; D: -; V: TRBV12-3/TRBV12-4; J: TRBJ1-1; CDR3: CASSLTGNTEAFF; DNA: TGTGCCAGCAGTTTAACGGGGAACACTGAAGCTTTCTTT
size: -; D: -; V: TRBV5-1; J: TRBJ1-4; CDR3: CASSLSTGKLFF; DNA: TGCGCCAGCAGCCTATCAACAGGGAAACTGTTTTTT
size: -; D: TRBD2; V: TRBV11-3; J: TRBJ2-1; CDR3: CASTPGGLAESSYNEQFF; DNA: TGTGCCAGCACCCCCGGAGGGCTAGCGGAGAGCTCCTACAATGAGCAGTTCTTC
size: -; D: TRBD2; V: TRBV24-1; J: TRBJ2-3; CDR3: CATSDPGYGGDTQYF; DNA: TGTGCCACCAGTGATCCCGGTTACGGGGGGGATACGCAGTATTTT
size: -; D: -; V: TRBV10-3; J: TRBJ2-7; CDR3: CAIGPGAYEQYF; DNA: TGTGCCATAGGGCCAGGGGCGTACGAGCAGTACTTC
size: -; D: -; V: TRBV5-1; J: TRBJ1-2; CDR3: CASSPSLNYGYTF; DNA: TGCGCCAGCTCCCCATCCCTAAACTATGGCTACACCTTC
size: -; D: -; V: TRBV18; J: TRBJ2-2; CDR3: CASSIDRLDTGELFF; DNA: TGTGCCAGCTCAATCGACAGATTAGACACCGGGGAGCTGTTTTTT
size: -; D: TRBD2; V: TRBV7-2; J: TRBJ2-7; CDR3: CASSSHGLADTYEQYF; DNA: TGTGCCAGCAGCTCTCATGGACTAGCGGACACCTACGAGCAGTACTTC
size: -; D: -; V: TRBV6-5; J: TRBJ1-1; CDR3: CASRSGIRSTEAFF; DNA: TGTGCCAGCAGATCAGGGATTCGTAGCACTGAAGCTTTCTTT
size: -; D: TRBD1; V: TRBV18; J: TRBJ1-6; CDR3: CASSPSGQGNSPLHF; DNA: TGTGCCAGCTCACCTTCGGGACAGGGAAATTCACCCCTCCACTTT
size: -; D: -; V: TRBV5-4; J: TRBJ1-2; CDR3: CASSLVRERRGYTF; DNA: TGTGCCAGCAGCTTGGTCAGGGAACGTCGTGGCTACACCTTC
size: -; D: TRBD2; V: TRBV6-5; J: TRBJ2-4; CDR3: CASRRTSGGQDIQYF; DNA: TGTGCCAGCAGGCGGACTAGCGGGGGGCAGGACATTCAGTACTTC
size: few; D: TRBD2; V: TRBV24-1; J: TRBJ2-7; CDR3: CATSDGGTSGRYEQYF; DNA: TGTGCCACCAGTGATGGGGGGACTAGTGGACGCTACGAGCAGTACTTC
size: -; D: -; V: TRBV7-2; J: TRBJ2-3; CDR3: CASSFPGTHTDTQYF; DNA: TGTGCCAGCAGCTTCCCCGGGACTCACACAGATACGCAGTATTTT
size: -; D: TRBD2; V: TRBV7-9; J: TRBJ2-1; CDR3: CASSTGLAGKVGNEQFF; DNA: TGTGCCAGCAGCACGGGACTAGCGGGGAAAGTGGGAAATGAGCAGTTCTTC
size: -; D: -; V: TRBV28; J: TRBJ1-1; CDR3: CASSGGLTEAFF; DNA: TGTGCCAGCTCGGGAGGTCTGACTGAAGCTTTCTTT